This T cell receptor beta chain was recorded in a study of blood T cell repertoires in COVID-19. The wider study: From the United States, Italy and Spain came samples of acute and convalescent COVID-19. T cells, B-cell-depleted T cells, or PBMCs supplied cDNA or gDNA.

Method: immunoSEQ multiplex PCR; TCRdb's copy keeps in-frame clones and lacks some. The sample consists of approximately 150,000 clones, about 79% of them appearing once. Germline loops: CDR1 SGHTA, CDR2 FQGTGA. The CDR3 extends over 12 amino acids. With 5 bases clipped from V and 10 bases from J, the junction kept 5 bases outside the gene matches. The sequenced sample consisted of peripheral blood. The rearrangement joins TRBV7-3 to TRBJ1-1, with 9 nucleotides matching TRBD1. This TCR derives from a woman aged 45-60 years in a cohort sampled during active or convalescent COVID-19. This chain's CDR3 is CASSPGQGGAFF. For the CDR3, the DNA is TGTGCCAGCAGCCCGGGACAGGGTGGAGCTTTCTTT.